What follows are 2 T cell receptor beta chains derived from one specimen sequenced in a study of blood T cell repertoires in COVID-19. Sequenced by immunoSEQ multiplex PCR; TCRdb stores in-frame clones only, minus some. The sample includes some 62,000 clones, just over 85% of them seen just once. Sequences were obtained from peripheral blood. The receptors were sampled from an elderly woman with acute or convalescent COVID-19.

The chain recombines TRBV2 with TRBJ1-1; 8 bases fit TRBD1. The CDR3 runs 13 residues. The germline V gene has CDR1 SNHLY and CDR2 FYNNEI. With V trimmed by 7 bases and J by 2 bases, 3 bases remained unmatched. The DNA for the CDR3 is TGTGCCAGCAACGGACAGGGAAACACTGAAGCTTTCTTT. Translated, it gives CASNGQGNTEAFF.

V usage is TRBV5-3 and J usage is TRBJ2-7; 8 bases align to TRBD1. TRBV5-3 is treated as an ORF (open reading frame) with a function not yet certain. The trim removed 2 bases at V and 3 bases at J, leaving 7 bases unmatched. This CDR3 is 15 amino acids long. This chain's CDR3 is CARSLRQGRFYEQYF. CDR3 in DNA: TGTGCCAGAAGCTTAAGACAGGGGAGATTCTACGAGCAGTACTTC.